One sample yielded the 4 T cell receptor beta chains listed below, sequenced in a study of T cell responses to AZD1222 COVID-19 vaccine. Profiling relied on immunoSEQ multiplex PCR, and the TCRdb table lists in-frame clones only, not all of them. The table records some 150,000 clones, around 87% of them present only once. Material: peripheral blood, obtained 28 days after the second AZD1222 dose. Receptor source: an adult who received the AZD1222 COVID-19 vaccine.

This clone was seen just once. The J gene is TRBJ2-1, the V gene TRBV29-1, with 9 bases that match TRBD2. The CDR3 covers 17 residues. After removal of 2 bases from V and 4 bases from J, the junction contained 12 bases not matched to a gene. CDR1 and CDR2 from the germline V gene are SQVTM and ANQGSEA. The CDR3 is CSVEPHSLAGGYNEQFF. The CDR3 bases are TGCAGCGTTGAACCCCATTCCTTGGCGGGAGGGTACAATGAGCAGTTCTTC.

The rearrangement joins TRBV27 to TRBJ1-4; D is ambiguous. The CDR3 spans 15 residues. Per germline, CDR1 MNHEY and CDR2 SMNVEV (reference sequence). Trimming took off 6 bases at V and 7 bases at J, with 18 bases between the two ends. The CDR3 protein is CASSTRPSSSEKLFF. DNA of the CDR3: TGTGCCAGCAGCACCAGGCCCTCTAGTAGTGAAAAACTGTTTTTT.

This chain uses TRBV4-1 with TRBJ1-2, with a tentative D call TRBD1 (6 bases). V was pared by 0 bases and J by 3 bases, with 11 bases between. The CDR3 length is 15 residues. CDR1 is MGHRA, CDR2 YSYEKL, per germline. CDR3 amino acids: CASSQDYQGHYGYTF. The CDR3 DNA sequence: TGCGCCAGCAGCCAAGATTACCAGGGGCACTATGGCTACACCTTC.

V and J are TRBV7-3 and TRBJ2-3; 7 bases are shared with TRBD2. The CDR3 loop spans 15 amino acids. Germline V lookup: CDR1 SGHTA, CDR2 FQGTGA. V was pared by 5 bases and J by 4 bases, with 9 bases of the junction left unmatched. The chain's CDR3 is CASSQKRGVADTQYF. CDR3 DNA sequence: TGTGCCAGCAGCCAAAAGCGGGGCGTGGCAGATACGCAGTATTTT.